Described below is a single T cell receptor (beta chain) sequence and its context. This table comes from immunoSEQ multiplex PCR, and its TCRdb copy is limited to in-frame clones, with some not included. This table has about 40,000 clones, roughly nine tenths appearing once. This sample is part of a study of T cell changes during pregnancy in multiple sclerosis. The CDR3 consists of 17 residues. Germline lookup yields CDR1 SGDLS and CDR2 YYNGEE. With 0 bases removed from V and 3 bases from J, the gap between germline ends came to 15 bases. This TCR derives from a female donor with multiple sclerosis, enrolled in a pregnancy study. Sequencing used CD4+ T cells from peripheral blood mononuclear cells, obtained in the first trimester of pregnancy. This chain uses TRBV9 with TRBJ2-2; possible D gene TRBD2, 5 bases. CDR3 residues: CASSVAPGSRDTGELFF. CDR3 in DNA: TGTGCCAGCAGCGTAGCTCCGGGGTCTAGGGACACCGGGGAGCTGTTTTTT.